This T cell receptor (beta chain) was profiled in a study of shared clonotypes between healthy human individuals. Study observations and caveats: Among donors, the sharing of clonotypes was expected to be influenced by sequencing depth. For naive CD4 cells, roughly 5.5% of clonotypes were shared across a few donors. The four-donor shared clonotypes exceeded non-shared clonotypes in generation probability, with non-shared ones scoring lower.

As concerns this clone: What it binds is unknown.

As defined, naive CD8 cells were CD45RO-negative and positively selected for CCR7, with terminally differentiated effector memory CD45RA+ cells excluded. Data came from immunoSEQ multiplex PCR; TCRdb stores just in-frame clones and leaves some out. The sample includes 1.5 million to 2.5 million clones, approximately 95% of them seen just once. This CDR3 has 14 amino acids. In germline, CDR1 is SGHDT, CDR2 YYEEEE. Trimming cost V 5 bases and J 3 bases; bases outside gene matches: 3. This sequence was found in a young man in good health. This chain uses TRBV5-6 with TRBJ2-5; 11 bases are a match to TRBD2. Input material: naive CD8+ T cells sorted from blood. The CDR3 region has the DNA TGTGCCAGCAGGGGGACTAGCGGAAAAGAGACCCAGTACTTC. Translation: CASRGTSGKETQYF.